This record looks at one T cell receptor beta chain sequence and its context. Its antigen remains unknown. The data are from a study of OX40 agonist ivuxolimab in advanced cancers. Clones were read by immunoSEQ multiplex PCR, and TCRdb kept only the in-frame ones, dropping some. The table includes tens of thousands of clones, 75% to 80% detected once. Study conclusions and caveats: Clonal expansion by week 6 occurred in CD4+ and CD8+ blood T cells (at 0.1 to 3.0 mg/kg). The antigens recognized by the expanded peripheral T cells, that is their antigen specificity, were not determined.

V shed 3 bases and J 3 bases; nucleotides not matched to a gene: 4. This CDR3 spans 15 amino acids. CDR1 KGHSH and CDR2 LQKENI come from the germline V gene. This chain connects TRBV18 to TRBJ1-5; 8 bases match TRBD1. Specimen: CD4+ or CD8+ T cells sorted from blood, collected in a trial of the OX40 agonist ivuxolimab. The sequence was collected from an adult with an advanced solid tumor such as melanoma, head and neck, liver or kidney cancer. The CDR3 sequence: CASSPGQDFNQPQHF. The CDR3 DNA follows: TGTGCCAGCTCACCGGGACAGGACTTCAATCAGCCCCAGCATTTT.